The clone carrying this T cell receptor beta chain was seen ten or more times. The CDR3 covers 15 residues. V was clipped by 0 bases and J by 6 bases; unmatched bases: 2. Germline CDR1 and CDR2: LGHDT and YNNKEL (reference sequence). This entry belongs to a study of T cells after yellow fever vaccination. One entry per CDR3 protein, called by TCRdb with MiXCR from the 5' RACE reads. The data contain 200,000 to 250,000 distinct CDR3 sequences, 2.5% to 3.5% of them singletons. The sequenced sample was CD4+ T cells sorted from PBMCs, obtained 10 days after the yellow fever booster vaccination. The sequence came from a young man who received the YFV17D yellow fever vaccine. This sequence joins TRBV3-1 and TRBJ2-1; 10 nucleotides align to TRBD2. The CDR3 sequence: CASSQELAGANEQFF. In DNA, the CDR3 is TGTGCCAGCAGCCAAGAGCTAGCGGGGGCCAATGAGCAGTTCTTC.